Listed below are T cell receptor beta chains from one sample, sequenced in a study of CD8 T cells in Susac syndrome. TCRdb passed the immunoSEQ multiplex PCR reads through MiXCR, listing each CDR3 protein once. Here the sample spans tens of thousands of distinct CDR3 sequences, around 96% being singletons. The source material was CD8+ T cells from PBMCs. These receptor sequences come from a human donor with multiple sclerosis. The CDR3 runs from the conserved cysteine through the conserved F or W. The D gene is left open where the match is weak. Clone size is stated in some rows and not others, as once, few, many or a class when expanded.

j_call v_call clone_size d_call cdr3_nt cdr3_aa
TRBJ1-2 TRBV29-1 - TRBD1 TGCAGCGTTGAAGCCCGGACAGGGGGCTCTGACTATGGCTACACCTTC CSVEARTGGSDYGYTF
TRBJ2-4 TRBV5-1 once - TGCGCCAGCAGCTTGGGACCAACGGGGAACATTCAGTACTTC CASSLGPTGNIQYF
TRBJ2-7 TRBV30 - - TGTGCCTGGAGTCCAGACTTGGTCGAGCAGTACTTC CAWSPDLVEQYF
TRBJ1-1 TRBV7-9 - TRBD1 TGTGCCAGCAGCCATCGACAGGGTGGGGGCACTGAAGCTTTCTTT CASSHRQGGGTEAFF
TRBJ2-7 TRBV12-3/TRBV12-4 - - TGTGCCAGCAGTCCGGACAACTACGAGCAGTACTTC CASSPDNYEQYF
TRBJ2-7 TRBV3-1 - TRBD1 TGTGCCAGCAGCCAAGATGGGGGACAGTCCTACGAGCAGTACTTC CASSQDGGQSYEQYF
TRBJ1-3 TRBV9 - - TGTGCCAGCAGCCCTCGGACAGCTGGAAACACCATATATTTT CASSPRTAGNTIYF
TRBJ2-2 TRBV27 - - TGTGCCAGCAGTTTTCGTCAGGTGAACACCGGGGAGCTGTTTTTT CASSFRQVNTGELFF
TRBJ2-2 TRBV27 - TRBD2 TGTGCCAGCAGTTCTCCGGGACTAGCTGACGCCGGGGAGCTGTTTTTT CASSSPGLADAGELFF
TRBJ2-5 TRBV7-9 - - TGTGCCAGCAGCCACGACTGGGCAGGGATGGAGACCCAGTACTTC CASSHDWAGMETQYF
TRBJ1-6 TRBV9 - TRBD1 TGTGCCAGCAGCGTAATGGGACAGGGTGATTCACCCCTCCACTTT CASSVMGQGDSPLHF
TRBJ2-7 TRBV6-5 few - TGTGCCAGCAGTTACGGGGACGAGCAGTACTTC CASSYGDEQYF
TRBJ2-2 TRBV6-5 - TRBD1 TGTGCCAGCACCCAGGACAGGGGGCTCACCGGGGAGCTGTTTTTT CASTQDRGLTGELFF
TRBJ2-1 TRBV12-3/TRBV12-4 - TRBD2 TGTGCCAGCAGTCCTAGCGGGAGTGAGCAGTTCTTC CASSPSGSEQFF
TRBJ2-5 TRBV6-5 - - TGTGCCAGCGGCATCGGAGGAATTCCCCAGTACTTC CASGIGGIPQYF
TRBJ2-7 TRBV19 - - TGTGCCAGTAGTCCCGGACACTACGAGCAGTACTTC CASSPGHYEQYF
TRBJ1-1 TRBV7-6 - - TGTGCCAGCAGCCCTGGCGGGGCGCGAGCTTTCTTT CASSPGGARAFF
TRBJ2-5 TRBV12-3/TRBV12-4 - - TGTGCCAGCAGCCCTGGACTCGCCCGGGAGACCCAGTACTTC CASSPGLARETQYF
TRBJ2-5 TRBV27 - TRBD2 TGTGCCAGCAGTTTAAGTAGCGGGGGGGGATCAAGACGGACCCAGTACTTC CASSLSSGGGSRRTQYF
TRBJ2-5 TRBV27 - TRBD2 TGTGCCAGCAGTTCCCGACTAGCGGAGAACCAAGAGACCCAGTACTTC CASSSRLAENQETQYF
TRBJ2-6 TRBV27 - - TGTGCCAGCAGGGAGATTGGAGGGGCCAACGTCCTGACTTTC CASREIGGANVLTF
TRBJ1-1 TRBV6-4 - - TGTGCCAGCAGTGAGACCCCGGGTGACACTGAAGCTTTCTTT CASSETPGDTEAFF
TRBJ2-1 TRBV15 once - TGTGCCACCAGCGTAACGGCGGCCCGTTACAATGAGCAGTTCTTC CATSVTAARYNEQFF
TRBJ2-7 TRBV12-3/TRBV12-4 few - TGTGCCAGCAGTTTCGGATCCTACGAGCAGTACTTC CASSFGSYEQYF
TRBJ2-7 TRBV3-1 - TRBD1 TGTGCCAGCTGCCCTGGGGACAGGGGGATCACCTACGAGCAGTACTTC CASCPGDRGITYEQYF
TRBJ1-2 TRBV6-2/TRBV6-3 - - TGTGCCAGCAGTTATAACCCTGGACTGAATGGCTACACCTTC CASSYNPGLNGYTF
TRBJ2-7 TRBV6-4 - - TGTGCCAGCAGTGACGGGGTTTTAGACGAGCAGTACTTC CASSDGVLDEQYF
TRBJ2-3 TRBV5-4 - - TGTGCCAGCAGCCCTACTAGCCGTTATACAGATACGCAGTATTTT CASSPTSRYTDTQYF
TRBJ1-4 TRBV19 - - TGTGCCAGTAGTAAGATCGAGGAACGGGGCAAAAAACTGTTTTTT CASSKIEERGKKLFF
TRBJ2-1 TRBV6-6 - TRBD1 TGTGCCAGCAGTCCACAGGGGCTGAACAATGAGCAGTTCTTC CASSPQGLNNEQFF
TRBJ2-5 TRBV2 - - TGTGCCAGCAGTGATAGGGTCGTGGCGCAAGAGACCCAGTACTTC CASSDRVVAQETQYF
TRBJ2-3 TRBV5-6 - - TGTGCCAGCAGCTTCCCCCACGGGAGCCCCACAGATACGCAGTATTTT CASSFPHGSPTDTQYF
TRBJ1-1 TRBV15 - - TGTGCCACCAGCAGACGGGGGAGCACTGAAGCTTCCTTT CATSRRGSTEASF
TRBJ2-4 TRBV6-1 few - TGTGCCAGCAGTGAAGGGGATACAAACATTCAGTACTTC CASSEGDTNIQYF
TRBJ2-7 TRBV11-2 - - TGTGCCAGCAGCTTAGTGGAGAGGAGCTACGAGCAGTACTTC CASSLVERSYEQYF
TRBJ2-7 TRBV7-9 - TRBD1 TGTGCCAGCAGCTTACCGACAGGGTACGAGCAGTACTTC CASSLPTGYEQYF
TRBJ2-7 TRBV10-2 - TRBD1 TGCGCCAGCAGTTCCCCGGACAGGGGGTACGAGCAGTACTTC CASSSPDRGYEQYF
TRBJ2-2 TRBV6-4 - - TGTGCCAGCAGCGGGGGGAACACCGGGGAGCTGTTTTTT CASSGGNTGELFF